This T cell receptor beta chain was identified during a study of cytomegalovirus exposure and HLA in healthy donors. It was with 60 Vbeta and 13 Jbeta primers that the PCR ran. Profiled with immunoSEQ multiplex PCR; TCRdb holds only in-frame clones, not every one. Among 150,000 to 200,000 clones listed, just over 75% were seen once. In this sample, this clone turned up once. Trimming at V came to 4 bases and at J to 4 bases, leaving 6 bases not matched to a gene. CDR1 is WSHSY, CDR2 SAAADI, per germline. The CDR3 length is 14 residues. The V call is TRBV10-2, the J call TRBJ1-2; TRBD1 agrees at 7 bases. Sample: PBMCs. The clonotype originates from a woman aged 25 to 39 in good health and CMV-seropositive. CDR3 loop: CASSVAGGGYGYTF. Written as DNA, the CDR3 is TGCGCCAGCAGTGTGGCAGGGGGTGGCTATGGCTACACCTTC.